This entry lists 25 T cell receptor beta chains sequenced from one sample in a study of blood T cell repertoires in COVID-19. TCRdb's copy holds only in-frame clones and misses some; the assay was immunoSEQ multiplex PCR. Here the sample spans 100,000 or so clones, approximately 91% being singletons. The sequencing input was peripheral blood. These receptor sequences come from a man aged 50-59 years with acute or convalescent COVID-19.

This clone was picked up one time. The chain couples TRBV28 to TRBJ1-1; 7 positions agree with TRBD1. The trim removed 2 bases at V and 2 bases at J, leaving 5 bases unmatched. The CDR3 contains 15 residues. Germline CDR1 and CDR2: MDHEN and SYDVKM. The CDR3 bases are TGTGCCAGCAGTTTAAGTGGGACAGCCAACACTGAAGCTTTCTTT. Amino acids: CASSLSGTANTEAFF.

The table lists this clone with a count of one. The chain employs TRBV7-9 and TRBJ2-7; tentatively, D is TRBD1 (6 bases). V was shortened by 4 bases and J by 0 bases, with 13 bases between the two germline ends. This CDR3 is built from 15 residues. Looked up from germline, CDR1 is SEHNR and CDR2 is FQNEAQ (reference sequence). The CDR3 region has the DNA TGTGCCAGCAGCTCCGGACGGGACAACTCCTACGAGCAGTACTTC. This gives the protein CASSSGRDNSYEQYF.

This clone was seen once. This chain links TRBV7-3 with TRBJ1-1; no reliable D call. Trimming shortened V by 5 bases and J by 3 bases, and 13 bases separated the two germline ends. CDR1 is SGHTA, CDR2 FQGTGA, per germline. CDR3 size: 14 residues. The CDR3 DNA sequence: TGTGCCAGCAGCCCGGACTCCGGTCACACTGAAGCTTTCTTT. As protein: CASSPDSGHTEAFF.

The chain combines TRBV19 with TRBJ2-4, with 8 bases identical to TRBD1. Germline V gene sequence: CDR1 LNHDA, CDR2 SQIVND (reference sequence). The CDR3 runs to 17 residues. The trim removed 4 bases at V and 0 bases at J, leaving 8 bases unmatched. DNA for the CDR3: TGTGCCAGTAGTACCCCCACGGGACAGGTAGCCAAAAACATTCAGTACTTC. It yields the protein CASSTPTGQVAKNIQYF.

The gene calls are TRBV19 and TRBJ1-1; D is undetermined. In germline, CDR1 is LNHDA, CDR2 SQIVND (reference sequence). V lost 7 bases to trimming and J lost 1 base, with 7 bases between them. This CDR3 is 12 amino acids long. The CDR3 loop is CASTRWNTEAFF. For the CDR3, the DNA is TGTGCCAGTACGAGGTGGAACACTGAAGCTTTCTTT.

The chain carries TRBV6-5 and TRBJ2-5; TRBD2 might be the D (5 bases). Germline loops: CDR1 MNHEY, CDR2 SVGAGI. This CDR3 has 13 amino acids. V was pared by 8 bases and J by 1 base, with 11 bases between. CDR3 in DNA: TGTGCCAGCCGCCCCGAGGGCCAAGAGACCCAGTACTTC. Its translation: CASRPEGQETQYF.

This chain's CDR3 is CASIRGGGSSNQPQHF. CDR3 DNA sequence: TGTGCCAGTATCCGCGGTGGTGGGAGTAGCAATCAGCCCCAGCATTTT. This chain uses TRBV19 with TRBJ1-5; D remains unclear. Trimming shortened V by 7 bases and J by 0 bases, and 16 bases separated the two germline ends. CDR1 and CDR2 (germline): LNHDA, SQIVND (reference sequence). This CDR3 is built from 16 residues.

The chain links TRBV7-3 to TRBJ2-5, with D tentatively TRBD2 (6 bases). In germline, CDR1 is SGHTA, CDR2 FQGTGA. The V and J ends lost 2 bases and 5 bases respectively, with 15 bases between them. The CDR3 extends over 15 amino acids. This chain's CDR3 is CASSLGGALRETQYF. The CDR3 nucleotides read TGTGCCAGCAGCTTAGGCGGGGCCCTCCGGGAGACCCAGTACTTC.

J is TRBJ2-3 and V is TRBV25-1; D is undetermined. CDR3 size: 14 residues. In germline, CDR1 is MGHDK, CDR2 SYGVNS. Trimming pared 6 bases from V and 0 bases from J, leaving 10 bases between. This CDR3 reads CASSLLSSTDTQYF. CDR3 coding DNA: TGTGCCAGCAGCCTCCTTAGTAGCACAGATACGCAGTATTTT.

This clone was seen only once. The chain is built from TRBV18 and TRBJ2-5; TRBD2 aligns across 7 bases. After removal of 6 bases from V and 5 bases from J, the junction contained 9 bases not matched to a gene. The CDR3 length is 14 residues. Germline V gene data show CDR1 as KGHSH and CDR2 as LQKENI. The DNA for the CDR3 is TGTGCCAGCTCGACCACCATGGGGGGGGAGACCCAGTACTTC. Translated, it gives CASSTTMGGETQYF.

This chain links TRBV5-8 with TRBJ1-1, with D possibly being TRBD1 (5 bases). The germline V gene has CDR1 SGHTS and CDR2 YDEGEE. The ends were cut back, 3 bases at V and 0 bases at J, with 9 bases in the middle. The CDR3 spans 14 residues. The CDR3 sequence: CASSSQGMNTEAFF. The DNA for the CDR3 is TGTGCCAGCAGCTCCCAGGGTATGAACACTGAAGCTTTCTTT. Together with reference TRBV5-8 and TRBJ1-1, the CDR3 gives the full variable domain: EAGVTQSPTHLIKTRGQQATLRCSPISGHTSVYWYQQALGLGLQFLLWYDEGEERNRGNFPPRFSGRQFPNYSSELNVNALELEDSALYLCASSSQGMNTEAFFGQGTRLTVV.

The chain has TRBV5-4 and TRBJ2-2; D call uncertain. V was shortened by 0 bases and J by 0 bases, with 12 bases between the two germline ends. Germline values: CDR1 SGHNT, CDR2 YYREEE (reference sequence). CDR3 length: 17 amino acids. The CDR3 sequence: CASSLAYSGSNTGELFF. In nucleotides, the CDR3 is TGTGCCAGCAGCTTGGCCTACTCAGGATCGAACACCGGGGAGCTGTTTTTT.

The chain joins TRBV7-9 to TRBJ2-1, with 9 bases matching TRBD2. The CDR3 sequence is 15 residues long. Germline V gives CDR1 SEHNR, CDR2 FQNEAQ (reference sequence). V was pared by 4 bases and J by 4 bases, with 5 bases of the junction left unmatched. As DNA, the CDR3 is TGTGCCAGCAGCTCACTTAGCGGGGGATACAATGAGCAGTTCTTC. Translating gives CASSSLSGGYNEQFF.

CDR3 region: CASSGTGDYGYTF. The CDR3, as DNA: TGTGCCAGCAGTGGAACAGGGGACTATGGCTACACCTTC. The J gene is TRBJ1-2, the V gene TRBV25-1, with TRBD1 matching over 7 bases. Germline V gene data show CDR1 as MGHDK and CDR2 as SYGVNS. V shed 4 bases, J shed 3 bases, and the junction held 2 bases outside the gene matches. CDR3 length: 13 residues.

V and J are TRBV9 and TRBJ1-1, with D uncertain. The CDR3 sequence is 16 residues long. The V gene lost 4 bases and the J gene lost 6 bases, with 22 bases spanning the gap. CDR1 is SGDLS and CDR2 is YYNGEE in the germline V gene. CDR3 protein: CASSLSSTLMSAEAFF. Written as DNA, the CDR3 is TGTGCCAGCAGCCTCTCATCGACCTTGATGAGCGCTGAAGCTTTCTTT.

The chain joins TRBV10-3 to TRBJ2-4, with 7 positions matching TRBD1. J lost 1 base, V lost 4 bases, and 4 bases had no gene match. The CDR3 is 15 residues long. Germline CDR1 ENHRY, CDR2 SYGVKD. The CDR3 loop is CAISARDSAKNIQYF. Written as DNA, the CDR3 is TGTGCCATCAGTGCGAGGGACAGTGCCAAAAACATTCAGTACTTC.

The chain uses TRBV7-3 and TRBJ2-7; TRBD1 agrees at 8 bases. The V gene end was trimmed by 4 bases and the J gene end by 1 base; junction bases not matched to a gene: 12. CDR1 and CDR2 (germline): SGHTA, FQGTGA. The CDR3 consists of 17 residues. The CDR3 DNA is TGTGCCAGCAGCTCCCCGACAGGGGAGTTCGGGTCCTACGAGCAGTACTTC. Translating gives CASSSPTGEFGSYEQYF.

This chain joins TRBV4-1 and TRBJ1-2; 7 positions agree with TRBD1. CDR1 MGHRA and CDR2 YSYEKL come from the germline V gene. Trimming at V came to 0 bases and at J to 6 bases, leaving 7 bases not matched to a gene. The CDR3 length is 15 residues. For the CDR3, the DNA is TGCGCCAGCAGCCAAGATCGAGGGGGCAGGGATGGCTACACCTTC. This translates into CASSQDRGGRDGYTF.

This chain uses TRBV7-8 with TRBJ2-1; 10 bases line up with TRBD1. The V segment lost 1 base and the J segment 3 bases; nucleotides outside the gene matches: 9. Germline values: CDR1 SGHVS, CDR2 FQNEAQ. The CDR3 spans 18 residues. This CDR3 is CASSLGAGTGANYNEQFF. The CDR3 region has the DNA TGTGCCAGCAGCTTAGGTGCGGGGACAGGGGCGAACTACAATGAGCAGTTCTTC.

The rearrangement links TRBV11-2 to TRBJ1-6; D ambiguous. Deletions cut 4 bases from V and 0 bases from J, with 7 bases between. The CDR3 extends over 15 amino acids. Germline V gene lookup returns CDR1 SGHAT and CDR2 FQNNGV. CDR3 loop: CASSSSSSYNSPLHF. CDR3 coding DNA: TGTGCCAGCAGCTCTTCTTCCTCCTATAATTCACCCCTCCACTTT.

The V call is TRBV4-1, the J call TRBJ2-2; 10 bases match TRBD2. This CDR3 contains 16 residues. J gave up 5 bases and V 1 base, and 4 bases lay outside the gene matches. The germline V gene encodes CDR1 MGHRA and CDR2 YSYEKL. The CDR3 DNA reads TGCGCCAGCAGCCAAGGGCTAGCGGGGGTTACCGGGGAGCTGTTTTTT. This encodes CASSQGLAGVTGELFF.

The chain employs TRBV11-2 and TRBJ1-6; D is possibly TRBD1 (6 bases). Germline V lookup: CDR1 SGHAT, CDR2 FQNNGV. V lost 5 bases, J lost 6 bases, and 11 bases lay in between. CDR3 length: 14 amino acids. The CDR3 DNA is TGTGCCAGCAGCCCGGACAGAATTAATTCACCCCTCCACTTT. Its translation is CASSPDRINSPLHF.

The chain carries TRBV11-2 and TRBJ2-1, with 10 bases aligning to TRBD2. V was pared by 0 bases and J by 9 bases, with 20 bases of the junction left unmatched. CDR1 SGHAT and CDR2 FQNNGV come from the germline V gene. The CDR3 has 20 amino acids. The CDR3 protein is CASSLEAPTSGRRRKLEQFF. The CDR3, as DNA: TGTGCCAGCAGCTTAGAGGCGCCGACTAGCGGGCGGCGGAGGAAACTTGAGCAGTTCTTC.

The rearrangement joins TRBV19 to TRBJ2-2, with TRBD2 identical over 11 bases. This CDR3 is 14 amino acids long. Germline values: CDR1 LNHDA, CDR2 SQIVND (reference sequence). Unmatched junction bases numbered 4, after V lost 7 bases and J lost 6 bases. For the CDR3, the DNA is TGTGCCAGTATAGGTAGCGGGGGGGCCGGGGAGCTGTTTTTT. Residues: CASIGSGGAGELFF. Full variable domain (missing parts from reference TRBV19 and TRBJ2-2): DGGITQSPKYLFRKEGQNVTLSCEQNLNHDAMYWYRQDPGQGLRLIYYSQIVNDFQKGDIAEGYSVSREKKESFPLTVTSAQKNPTAFYLCASIGSGGAGELFFGEGSRLTVL.

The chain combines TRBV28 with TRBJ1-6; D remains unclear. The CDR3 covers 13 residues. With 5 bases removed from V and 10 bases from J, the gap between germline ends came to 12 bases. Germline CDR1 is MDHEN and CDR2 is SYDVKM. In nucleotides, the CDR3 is TGTGCCAGCAGTCGAAGGTCTAGCTCACCCCTCCACTTT. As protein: CASSRRSSSPLHF. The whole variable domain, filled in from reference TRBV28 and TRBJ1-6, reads DVKVTQSSRYLVKRTGEKVFLECVQDMDHENMFWYRQDPGLGLRLIYFSYDVKMKEKGDIPEGYSVSREKKERFSLILESASTNQTSMYLCASSRRSSSPLHFGNGTRLTVT.